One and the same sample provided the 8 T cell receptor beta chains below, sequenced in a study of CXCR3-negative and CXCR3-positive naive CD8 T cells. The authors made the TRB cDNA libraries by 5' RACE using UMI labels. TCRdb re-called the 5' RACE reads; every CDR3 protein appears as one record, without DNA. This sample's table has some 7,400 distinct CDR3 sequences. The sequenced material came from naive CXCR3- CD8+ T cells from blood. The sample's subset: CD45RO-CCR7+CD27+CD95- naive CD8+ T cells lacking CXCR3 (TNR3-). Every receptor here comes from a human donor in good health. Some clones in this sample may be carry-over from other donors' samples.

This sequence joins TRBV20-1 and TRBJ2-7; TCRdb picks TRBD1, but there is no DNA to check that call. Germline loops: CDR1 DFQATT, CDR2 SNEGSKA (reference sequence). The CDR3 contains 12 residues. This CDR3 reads CSARGGPYEQYF.

CDR3 protein: CASSAGGAAYEQYF. The genes are TRBV2 and TRBJ2-7; TCRdb selects TRBD2, and the lack of DNA leaves this call unchecked. The germline gives CDR1 SNHLY, CDR2 FYNNEI. The CDR3 sequence is 14 residues long.

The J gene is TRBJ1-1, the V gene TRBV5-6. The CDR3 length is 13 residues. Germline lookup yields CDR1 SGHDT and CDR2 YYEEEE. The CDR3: CASSLGGNTEAFF.

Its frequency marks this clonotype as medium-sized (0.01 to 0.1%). The CDR3 is CASSEIGHNEKLFF. J is TRBJ1-4 and V is TRBV7-9; without DNA, the TCRdb call of TRBD1 cannot be checked. Germline CDR1 reads SEHNR; CDR2 reads FQNEAQ (reference sequence). This CDR3 comprises 14 residues.

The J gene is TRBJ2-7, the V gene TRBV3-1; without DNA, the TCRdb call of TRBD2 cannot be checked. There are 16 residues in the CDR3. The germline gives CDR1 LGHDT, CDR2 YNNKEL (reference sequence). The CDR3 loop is CASSQDQALSSYEQYF.

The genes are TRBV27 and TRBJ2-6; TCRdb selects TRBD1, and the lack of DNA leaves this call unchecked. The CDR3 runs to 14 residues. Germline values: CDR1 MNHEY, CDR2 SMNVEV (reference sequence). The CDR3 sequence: CASSSGAGANVLTF. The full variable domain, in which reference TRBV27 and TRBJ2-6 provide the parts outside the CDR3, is EAQVTQNPRYLITVTGKKLTVTCSQNMNHEYMSWYRQDPGLGLRQIYYSMNVEVTDKGDVPEGYKVSRKEKRNFPLILESPSPNQTSLYFCASSSGAGANVLTFGAGSRLTVL.

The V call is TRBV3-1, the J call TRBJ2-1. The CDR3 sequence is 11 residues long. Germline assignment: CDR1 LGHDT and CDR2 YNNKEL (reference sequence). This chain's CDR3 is CASSLYNEQFF.

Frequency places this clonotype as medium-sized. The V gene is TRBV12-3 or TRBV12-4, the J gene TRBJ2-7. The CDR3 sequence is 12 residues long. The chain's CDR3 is CASGIASYEQYF.